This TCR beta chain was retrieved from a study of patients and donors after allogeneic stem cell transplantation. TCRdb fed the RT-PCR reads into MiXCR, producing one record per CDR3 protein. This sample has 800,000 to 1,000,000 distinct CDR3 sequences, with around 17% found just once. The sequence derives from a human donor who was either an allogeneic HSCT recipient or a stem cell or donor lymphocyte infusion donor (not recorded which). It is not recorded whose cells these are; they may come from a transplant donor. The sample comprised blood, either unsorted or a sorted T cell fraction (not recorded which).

CDR3 region: CASSLGVAGVNEQFF. DNA for the CDR3: TGCGCCAGCAGCTTGGGCGTAGCGGGAGTCAATGAGCAGTTCTTC. The chain has TRBV5-1 and TRBJ2-1; the match to TRBD2 covers 9 bases. Per the germline V gene, CDR1 is SGHRS and CDR2 is YFSETQ. There are 15 residues in the CDR3. V dropped 0 bases and J dropped 6; count of bases not matched to a gene: 4.